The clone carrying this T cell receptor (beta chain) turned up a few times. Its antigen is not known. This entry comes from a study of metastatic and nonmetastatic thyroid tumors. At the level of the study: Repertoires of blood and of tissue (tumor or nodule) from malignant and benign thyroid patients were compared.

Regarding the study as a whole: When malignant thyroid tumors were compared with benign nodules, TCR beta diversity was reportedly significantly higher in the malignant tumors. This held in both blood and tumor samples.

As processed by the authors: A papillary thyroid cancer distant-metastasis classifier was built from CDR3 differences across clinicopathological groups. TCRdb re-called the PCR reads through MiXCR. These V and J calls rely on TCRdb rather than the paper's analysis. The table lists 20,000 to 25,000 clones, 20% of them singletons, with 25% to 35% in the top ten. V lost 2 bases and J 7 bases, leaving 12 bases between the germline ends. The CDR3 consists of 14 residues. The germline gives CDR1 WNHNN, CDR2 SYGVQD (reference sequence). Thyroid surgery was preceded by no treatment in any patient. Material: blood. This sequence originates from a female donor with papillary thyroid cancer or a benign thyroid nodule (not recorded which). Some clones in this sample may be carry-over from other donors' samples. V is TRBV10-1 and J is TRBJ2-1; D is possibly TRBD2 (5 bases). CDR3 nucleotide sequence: TGCGCCAGCAGTGAGGAGGGAGTGCCGAATGAGCAGTTCTTC. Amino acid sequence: CASSEEGVPNEQFF.